The 26 T cell receptor beta chains reported below all come from one sample, sequenced in a study of blood T cell repertoires in COVID-19. The protocol was immunoSEQ multiplex PCR, while the TCRdb copy is restricted to in-frame clones and leaves out a portion. The table includes under 80,000 clones, 65% to 85% detected once. Material for sequencing was peripheral blood. These receptors were collected from a woman older than 75 with active or convalescent COVID-19.

The chain joins TRBV11-1 to TRBJ2-1; 10 bases agree with TRBD2. The J segment lost 6 bases and the V segment lost 5 bases, leaving 7 bases of the junction unmatched. The V gene's germline CDR1 is SGHAT and CDR2 FQDESV (reference sequence). The CDR3 contains 15 residues. The CDR3 protein is CASSTAGGRVNEQFF. Written as DNA, the CDR3 is TGTGCCAGCAGCACAGCGGGGGGGCGAGTCAATGAGCAGTTCTTC.

This clone was seen just once. The rearrangement links TRBV12-3 or TRBV12-4 to TRBJ2-5; the D is unclear. CDR3 size: 13 residues. V was shortened by 4 bases and J by 5 bases, with 11 bases between the two germline ends. This CDR3 is CASSSQNGETQYF. As DNA, the CDR3 is TGTGCCAGCAGTTCCCAGAACGGGGAGACCCAGTACTTC.

The chain employs TRBV6-2 or TRBV6-3 and TRBJ1-1, with a possible D match to TRBD1 (5 bases). Germline V gene lookup returns CDR1 MNHEY and CDR2 SVGEGT. This CDR3 has 14 residues. V dropped 4 bases and J dropped 3 bases, with 12 bases sitting between them. CDR3 loop: CASSSAGRYTEAFF. The CDR3 DNA follows: TGTGCCAGCAGTTCGGCAGGGAGGTACACTGAAGCTTTCTTT.

The chain links TRBV14 to TRBJ2-2, with D tentatively TRBD2 (5 bases). Trimming removed 2 bases at V and 0 bases at J, with 7 bases between. Germline V gene data show CDR1 as SGHDN and CDR2 as FVKESK. The CDR3 runs to 15 residues. For the CDR3, the DNA is TGTGCCAGCAGCCAATTCGGGGCGAACACCGGGGAGCTGTTTTTT. Encoded protein: CASSQFGANTGELFF.

The chain employs TRBV7-2 and TRBJ2-5; 10 nucleotides match TRBD2. Germline CDR1 is SGHTA and CDR2 is FQGNSA. Trimming at V came to 10 bases and at J to 7 bases, leaving 21 bases not matched to a gene. There are 17 residues in the CDR3. The CDR3 loop reads CATRMKPALAGEGTQYF. The DNA of the CDR3 is TGTGCCACTCGAATGAAACCTGCCCTAGCGGGAGAGGGGACCCAGTACTTC.

The V and J genes are TRBV6-5 and TRBJ1-1; D remains ambiguous. CDR1 is MNHEY, CDR2 SVGAGI, per germline. The CDR3 runs 13 residues. With 5 bases removed from V and 5 bases from J, the gap between germline ends came to 12 bases. CDR3 protein: CASSPILFTEAFF. CDR3 bases: TGTGCCAGCAGTCCTATCCTGTTTACTGAAGCTTTCTTT.

The chain uses TRBV7-2 and TRBJ1-3; D remains ambiguous. The CDR3 covers 15 residues. Germline CDR1 SGHTA, CDR2 FQGNSA. V shed 3 bases and J shed 0 bases, with 9 bases lying between them. CDR3 region: CASSLTSNSGNTIYF. CDR3 in DNA: TGTGCCAGCAGCTTGACAAGCAACTCTGGAAACACCATATATTTT.

The J gene is TRBJ2-7, the V gene TRBV12-3 or TRBV12-4, with D maybe TRBD2 (6 bases). Between the trimmed V and J ends, which lost 6 bases and 2 bases, there was a span of 11 bases. There are 13 residues in the CDR3. The CDR3 DNA reads TGTGCCAGCAGCCGCCGGGAGACCTACGAGCAGTACTTC. Translated: CASSRRETYEQYF.

The CDR3 sequence: CASGERSPDTQYF. Here the CDR3 DNA reads TGTGCCAGTGGAGAGAGGTCTCCAGATACGCAGTATTTT. The chain has TRBV6-5 and TRBJ2-3, with D unresolved. The germline CDR1 and CDR2 sequences are MNHEY and SVGAGI. The length of the CDR3 is 13 residues. The V end lost 9 bases, the J end lost 4 bases, and 14 bases lay between the germline ends.

This chain connects TRBV5-5 to TRBJ2-5; the match to TRBD1 covers 8 bases. The CDR3 runs to 18 residues. V lost 4 bases, J lost 3 bases, and 17 bases stayed unmatched. Per the germline V gene, CDR1 is SGHKS and CDR2 is YYEKEE (reference sequence). CDR3 in amino acids: CASSLKLMGPGQEETQYF. The CDR3, as DNA: TGTGCCAGCAGCCTAAAACTTATGGGACCGGGACAGGAAGAGACCCAGTACTTC.

The rearrangement links TRBV5-6 to TRBJ2-1, with 10 bases lining up with TRBD1. The ends lost 7 bases at V and 4 bases at J; junction bases unmatched: 2. This CDR3 comprises 13 residues. Germline CDR1 is SGHDT and CDR2 is YYEEEE. Here the CDR3 DNA reads TGTGCCAGCGGGACAGGGGCTTACAATGAGCAGTTCTTC. Translating gives CASGTGAYNEQFF.

The chain combines TRBV2 with TRBJ2-6; 9 nucleotides line up with TRBD1. The CDR3 is 17 amino acids. Germline loops: CDR1 SNHLY, CDR2 FYNNEI. Trimming at V came to 6 bases and at J to 4 bases, leaving 10 bases not matched to a gene. The CDR3 sequence is CASREDRGTPGANVLTF. The CDR3, as DNA: TGTGCCAGCAGGGAGGACAGGGGTACCCCCGGGGCCAACGTCCTGACTTTC.

J is TRBJ1-2 and V is TRBV6-5, with D possibly matching TRBD1 (5 bases). V lost 6 bases to trimming and J lost 1 base, with 15 bases between them. CDR3 length equals 15 residues. Looked up from germline, CDR1 is MNHEY and CDR2 is SVGAGI. Here the CDR3 reads CASRTGGFINYGYTF. The CDR3 DNA reads as TGTGCCAGCAGGACTGGGGGGTTCATTAACTATGGCTACACCTTC.

CDR3 bases: TGTGCCAGCAGTTCGACGCGGGGGATCAAGAGAACCCAGTACTTC. Residues: CASSSTRGIKRTQYF. The chain combines TRBV6-5 with TRBJ2-5; the match to TRBD2 covers 7 bases. With 4 bases clipped from V and 8 bases from J, the junction kept 13 bases outside the gene matches. The CDR3 is 15 amino acids. Germline V gene data show CDR1 as MNHEY and CDR2 as SVGAGI.

This clone occurred a few times. Distinct nucleotide sequences in the sample also encode this CDR3. The chain links TRBV6-5 to TRBJ2-1; 10 positions match TRBD1. CDR1 is MNHEY and CDR2 is SVGAGI in the germline V gene. This CDR3 spans 14 amino acids. Trimming removed 7 bases from V and 5 bases from J; junction bases left unmatched: 5. CDR3 amino acids: CASTRDRGNNEQFF. CDR3 sequence (DNA): TGTGCCAGCACCCGGGACAGGGGCAACAATGAGCAGTTCTTC.

The chain joins TRBV19 to TRBJ2-1; D might be TRBD1 (6 bases). V was trimmed by 8 bases and J by 8 bases, leaving 19 bases between them. CDR1 LNHDA and CDR2 SQIVND come from the germline V gene (reference sequence). This CDR3 is 14 amino acids long. The CDR3 DNA is TGTGCCAGTCGGACGGGACAACTGTTCGATGAGCAGTTCTTC. This encodes CASRTGQLFDEQFF.

The rearrangement links TRBV30 to TRBJ1-2; TRBD1 matches at 7 bases. J lost 4 bases, V lost 3 bases, and 8 bases had no gene match. This CDR3 is built from 14 residues. Germline values: CDR1 GTSNPN, CDR2 SVGIG (reference sequence). The CDR3 coding sequence is TGTGCCTGGAGCTATAGACAGGGATTCTATGGCTACACCTTC. Amino acid sequence: CAWSYRQGFYGYTF.

This chain uses TRBV6-5 with TRBJ2-6; D unresolved. V lost 8 bases to trimming and J lost 4 bases, with 9 bases between them. The CDR3 is made up of 13 amino acids. The germline V gene has CDR1 MNHEY and CDR2 SVGAGI. CDR3 DNA: TGTGCCAGCCCCCTCCCCGGGGCCAACGTCCTGACTTTC. Translated: CASPLPGANVLTF.

The chain couples TRBV2 to TRBJ2-7; TRBD2 matches 9 bases. The trim removed 5 bases at V and 4 bases at J, leaving 6 bases unmatched. Germline V gene data show CDR1 as SNHLY and CDR2 as FYNNEI. This CDR3 comprises 14 residues. Here the CDR3 reads CASSQTSGGYEQYF. The CDR3 coding sequence is TGTGCCAGCAGTCAGACTAGCGGTGGGTACGAGCAGTACTTC. Looking up the rest from reference TRBV2 and TRBJ2-7 gives the full variable domain: EPEVTQTPSHQVTQMGQEVILRCVPISNHLYFYWYRQILGQKVEFLVSFYNNEISEKSEIFDDQFSVERPDGSNFTLKIRSTKLEDSAMYFCASSQTSGGYEQYFGPGTRLTVT.

The chain is built from TRBV4-1 and TRBJ2-7; 14 positions agree with TRBD2. The CDR3 is 16 amino acids. With V trimmed by 1 base and J by 5 bases, 4 bases remained unmatched. Germline V lookup: CDR1 MGHRA, CDR2 YSYEKL. This CDR3 is CASSQGLAGGLDEQYF. DNA for the CDR3: TGCGCCAGCAGCCAAGGACTAGCGGGGGGGCTCGACGAGCAGTACTTC.

This chain joins TRBV28 and TRBJ2-7; TRBD1 agrees at 12 bases. The ends lost 4 bases at V and 3 bases at J; junction bases unmatched: 13. Per germline, CDR1 MDHEN and CDR2 SYDVKM. The CDR3 has 18 residues. The CDR3 DNA follows: TGTGCCAGCAGTTCGCCCAAAAACCGGGACAGGGGGCTCTACGAGCAGTACTTC. Its protein is CASSSPKNRDRGLYEQYF.

This chain uses TRBV7-2 with TRBJ2-7; 14 bases map to TRBD2. CDR3 length: 17 amino acids. Per germline, CDR1 SGHTA and CDR2 FQGNSA. Trimming cost V 5 bases and J 0 bases; bases outside gene matches: 6. The CDR3 DNA sequence: TGTGCCAGCAGCCTCGGACTAGCGGGAGGATCCTCCTACGAGCAGTACTTC. This gives the protein CASSLGLAGGSSYEQYF.

This clone turned up a few times. CDR3 bases: TGTGCCAGCAGGAGAGAGGGACAGGAGCAGTTCTTC. Its protein product is CASRREGQEQFF. V usage is TRBV2 and J usage is TRBJ2-1; 7 bases agree with TRBD1. Trimming took 6 bases from V and 10 from J; bases not matched to a gene: 6. From germline, CDR1 is SNHLY and CDR2 FYNNEI. The CDR3 extends over 12 amino acids.

The chain couples TRBV7-3 to TRBJ2-2; 7 positions agree with TRBD1. This CDR3 has 16 residues. The ends lost 5 bases at V and 0 bases at J; junction bases unmatched: 6. From germline, CDR1 is SGHTA and CDR2 FQGTGA. The CDR3 bases are TGTGCCAGCAGCCCATTTGACAGGGCGAACACCGGGGAGCTGTTTTTT. Residues: CASSPFDRANTGELFF.

The rearrangement joins TRBV19 to TRBJ2-7; 9 nucleotides line up with TRBD2. Germline V lookup: CDR1 LNHDA, CDR2 SQIVND (reference sequence). Losses at the gene ends were 6 bases for V and 2 bases for J; bases not matched to a gene: 8. The CDR3 runs to 15 residues. CDR3 amino acids: CASSRSTSGTYEQYF. DNA for the CDR3: TGTGCCAGTAGCCGCTCGACTAGCGGTACCTACGAGCAGTACTTC.

The chain is built from TRBV11-2 and TRBJ1-2; 9 bases line up with TRBD1. The CDR3 is 19 amino acids. The V and J ends lost 4 bases and 5 bases, in that order; junction bases with no gene match: 20. The germline gives CDR1 SGHAT, CDR2 FQNNGV. Here the CDR3 DNA reads TGTGCCAGCAGCTCACACCGTCCGGGACAGGGCATTAAAGGATATGGCTACACCTTC. It encodes CASSSHRPGQGIKGYGYTF.